This T cell receptor (beta chain) was identified during a study of cytomegalovirus exposure and HLA in healthy donors. Use of 60 Vbeta and 13 Jbeta primers characterized the PCR. Authors' methods: Unique TCR beta chains totaled some 88 million in a later count, with roughly 12 million of them shared. The method was immunoSEQ multiplex PCR; TCRdb's version includes in-frame clones alone and lacks a portion of them. Clone size and V and J calls were adopted from that table, with D and trimming inferred from the DNA. The data contain 180,000 or so clones, around 86% of them singletons. Germline values: CDR1 PRHDT, CDR2 FYEKMQ (reference sequence). Between the trimmed V and J ends, which lost 5 bases and 3 bases, there was a span of 14 bases. CDR3 length equals 14 residues. A note on this clone: Antigen specificity is unknown.

Study-level results: Later analysis associated a missense DCLRE1C variant with TCR beta V- and J-gene trimming. The study labeled fewer than 200 TCR beta chains cytomegalovirus-associated. The presence/absence work took it that sequencing depth was about the same across donors.

Sequenced sample: PBMCs. The receptor comes from a woman aged 50 to 60 in good health and CMV-seropositive. The rearrangement uses TRBV13 and TRBJ2-7, with D tentatively TRBD2 (7 bases). As DNA, the CDR3 is TGTGCCAGCAGCCCCCGGGGAGGGGGCTACGAGCAGTACTTC. This codes for CASSPRGGGYEQYF. The variable domain in full, with the rest retrieved from reference TRBV13 and TRBJ2-7, is AAGVIQSPRHLIKEKRETATLKCYPIPRHDTVYWYQQGPGQDPQFLISFYEKMQSDKGSIPDRFSAQQFSDYHSELNMSSLELGDSALYFCASSPRGGGYEQYFGPGTRLTVT.